This section outlines one T cell receptor beta chain sequence together with its context. The antigen is undetermined. Unique molecular identifiers were incorporated when the TCRbeta library was constructed. TCRdb re-derived calls from the PCR reads in MiXCR, one entry per CDR3 protein. Of about 60,000 distinct CDR3 sequences listed, 44% are singletons. The entry originates in a study of T-cell reconstitution after alpha-beta-depleted transplantation in children. The study's findings and limits: Reports say that about two months after transplant, the alpha-beta T cells came out of several hundred graft clones that had expanded.

Trimming took 0 bases from V and 2 from J; bases not matched to a gene: 7. Germline CDR1 is SGHTA and CDR2 is FQGNSA. The CDR3 runs to 17 residues. The specimen comprised PBMCs, mostly from graft donor cells, sampled 360 days after TCRalphabeta/CD19-depleted stem cell transplant. The gene calls are TRBV7-2 and TRBJ2-1, with 7 bases identical to TRBD2. The TCR sequence derives from a male patient between 10 and 17 years old who had a stem cell transplant for acute lymphoblastic leukemia, so the T cells may come from the graft donor. The chain's CDR3 is CASSLAPKTSPYNEQFF. The CDR3 DNA is TGTGCCAGCAGCTTAGCGCCGAAGACTAGCCCCTACAATGAGCAGTTCTTC.